This T cell receptor beta chain was recovered during a study of vaccination and CD4 T cells after COVID-19. TCRdb re-derived calls from the PCR reads in MiXCR, one entry per CDR3 protein. Among just over 20,000 distinct CDR3 sequences listed, roughly 64% were seen once. The CDR3 covers 16 residues. The germline V gene encodes CDR1 SSHAT and CDR2 FNYEAQ (reference sequence). About this clonotype itself: Sequence at one end of the junction differs from germline and may be a read error.

Sequencing was performed on CD4+ T cells from blood, taken before SARS-CoV-2 vaccination. The receptor was isolated from a human donor who had recovered from COVID-19. The chain links TRBV7-7 to TRBJ2-5; TRBD2 matches 7 bases. The CDR3 nucleotides are TGTGCTAGCAGCTTGCTTGCGGGAGCCCACCAAGAGACCCAGTACTTC. This sequence encodes CASSLLAGAHQETQYF.